A single sample gave rise to the 13 T cell receptor beta chains below, sequenced in a study of breast tumors, draining lymph nodes, adjacent tissues. From the multiplex PCR reads, TCRdb called clonotypes with MiXCR, one entry per CDR3 protein. The data contain 10,000 to 15,000 distinct CDR3 sequences, about three quarters of them singletons. Specimen: tumor-adjacent breast tissue. The receptor set was obtained from a female donor with breast cancer. Some clones in this sample may be carry-over from other donors' samples.

In its sample, this clonotype is medium-sized (0.01 to 0.1%). The V call is TRBV20-1, the J call TRBJ2-7, with 7 nucleotides matching TRBD2. With V trimmed by 5 bases and J by 7 bases, 14 bases remained unmatched. The CDR3 sequence is 14 residues long. Germline CDR1 and CDR2: DFQATT and SNEGSKA (reference sequence). Here the CDR3 reads CSAESGTNNLEQYF. The CDR3, as DNA: TGCAGTGCTGAATCCGGGACTAACAATCTGGAGCAGTACTTC.

The V gene is TRBV7-9, the J gene TRBJ2-2; TRBD2 matches 7 bases. V trimming: 2 bases; J trimming: 6 bases; junction bases outside the gene matches: 9. In germline, CDR1 is SEHNR, CDR2 FQNEAQ (reference sequence). The CDR3 totals 16 residues. The CDR3 region is CASSLTVFGGSGELFF. The CDR3 DNA is TGTGCCAGCAGCTTAACGGTATTCGGGGGGTCCGGGGAGCTGTTTTTT. The entire variable domain, with the rest obtained from reference TRBV7-9 and TRBJ2-2, is as follows: DTGVSQNPRHKITKRGQNVTFRCDPISEHNRLYWYRQTLGQGPEFLTYFQNEAQLEKSRLLSDRFSAERPKGSFSTLEIQRTEQGDSAMYLCASSLTVFGGSGELFFGEGSRLTVL.

The chain combines TRBV7-2 with TRBJ2-1, with 11 bases aligning to TRBD2. This CDR3 is built from 16 residues. Losses at the gene ends were 5 bases for V and 6 bases for J; bases not matched to a gene: 9. Germline CDR1 SGHTA, CDR2 FQGNSA. Here the CDR3 reads CASSPNLAGGFNEQFF. The CDR3 nucleotides are TGTGCCAGCAGCCCAAACCTAGCGGGAGGCTTCAATGAGCAGTTCTTC.

V usage is TRBV15 and J usage is TRBJ1-5, with D unclear. This CDR3 has 15 amino acids. Germline CDR1 and CDR2: LNHNV and YYDKDF (reference sequence). Trimming took 7 bases from V and 0 from J, leaving 13 bases between them. CDR3 in amino acids: CATTPGVYSNQPQHF. In DNA, the CDR3 is TGTGCCACCACCCCGGGCGTGTATAGCAATCAGCCCCAGCATTTT.

The rearrangement joins TRBV7-9 to TRBJ2-7, with TRBD2 matching 9 bases. Germline trimming cut 1 base from V and 6 bases from J; bases unmatched to any gene: 4. Germline lookup yields CDR1 SEHNR and CDR2 FQNEAQ (reference sequence). This CDR3 spans 14 amino acids. The CDR3 DNA sequence: TGTGCCAGCAGCTTAGGAGGAGCGGGAGGCGAGCAGTACTTC. It codes for CASSLGGAGGEQYF.

In this sample, this clonotype turned up once. The chain recombines TRBV9 with TRBJ2-7, with 8 bases matching TRBD2. The CDR3 is made up of 14 amino acids. From germline, CDR1 is SGDLS and CDR2 YYNGEE. V lost 3 bases and J lost 0; bases outside the gene matches: 2. In DNA, the CDR3 is TGTGCCAGCAGCGAGACTAGCGTCTCCTACGAGCAGTACTTC. It is translated as CASSETSVSYEQYF.

This clonotype is labeled as medium-sized. The chain uses TRBV20-1 and TRBJ2-1; 10 nucleotides line up with TRBD2. This CDR3 spans 16 amino acids. V shed 1 base and J 9 bases; nucleotides not matched to a gene: 12. Germline loops: CDR1 DFQATT, CDR2 SNEGSKA (reference sequence). The CDR3 is CSARGPGSGRVGEQFF. CDR3 coding DNA: TGCAGTGCTAGAGGCCCGGGGAGCGGGAGGGTAGGTGAGCAGTTCTTC.

The J gene is TRBJ2-2, the V gene TRBV7-9; D possibly corresponds to TRBD2 (6 bases). Looked up from germline, CDR1 is SEHNR and CDR2 is FQNEAQ (reference sequence). The CDR3 length is 17 residues. Between the trimmed V and J ends, which lost 2 bases and 4 bases, there was a span of 17 bases. The CDR3 loop is CASSLSGSQGPTGELFF. DNA for the CDR3: TGTGCCAGCAGCTTAAGCGGGTCCCAGGGACCCACCGGGGAGCTGTTTTTT.

The chain is built from TRBV5-1 and TRBJ2-1, with 12 bases that match TRBD2. The CDR3 covers 17 residues. V shed 1 base, J shed 4 bases, and the junction held 6 bases outside the gene matches. Germline assignment: CDR1 SGHRS and CDR2 YFSETQ. The CDR3 region has the DNA TGCGCCAGCAGCTTGACAAGGACTAGCGGGGTGTACAATGAGCAGTTCTTC. As protein: CASSLTRTSGVYNEQFF.

The chain combines TRBV7-9 with TRBJ2-5; D may match TRBD1 or TRBD2 (5 bases each). Trimming cost V 2 bases and J 1 base, with 14 bases left between them. Germline lookup yields CDR1 SEHNR and CDR2 FQNEAQ (reference sequence). The CDR3 has 16 amino acids. CDR3 in amino acids: CASSLSGRSLQETQYF. CDR3 in DNA: TGTGCCAGCAGCTTATCGGGGCGGAGTCTCCAAGAGACCCAGTACTTC.

This clonotype rates as medium-sized. V gene TRBV29-1 combines with J gene TRBJ2-2, with D perhaps TRBD2 (5 bases). The length of the CDR3 is 14 residues. The germline gives CDR1 SQVTM, CDR2 ANQGSEA. V shed 7 bases and J shed 2 bases, with 14 bases lying between them. CDR3 amino acids: CSAGEGSNTGELFF. CDR3 in DNA: TGCAGCGCAGGAGAGGGCTCTAACACCGGGGAGCTGTTTTTT.

The chain is built from TRBV5-4 and TRBJ2-2; perhaps TRBD2 as D (6 bases). Deletions cut 0 bases from V and 7 bases from J, with 19 bases between. The CDR3 is 17 amino acids. Germline assignment: CDR1 SGHNT and CDR2 YYREEE (reference sequence). CDR3 bases: TGTGCCAGCAGCTTGGATAGGAGGGCAGAGAGGTACGGGGAGCTGTTTTTT. Translation: CASSLDRRAERYGELFF.

This clonotype was seen more than once but under ten times. This rearrangement joins TRBV25-1 to TRBJ2-5; D possibly corresponds to TRBD1 (5 bases). CDR3 length equals 15 residues. Germline V gene lookup returns CDR1 MGHDK and CDR2 SYGVNS. Trimming pared 4 bases from V and 1 base from J, leaving 13 bases between. CDR3 sequence (DNA): TGTGCCAGCAGTGCGTCAGGACAAGCCCAAGAGACCCAGTACTTC. Translated: CASSASGQAQETQYF.